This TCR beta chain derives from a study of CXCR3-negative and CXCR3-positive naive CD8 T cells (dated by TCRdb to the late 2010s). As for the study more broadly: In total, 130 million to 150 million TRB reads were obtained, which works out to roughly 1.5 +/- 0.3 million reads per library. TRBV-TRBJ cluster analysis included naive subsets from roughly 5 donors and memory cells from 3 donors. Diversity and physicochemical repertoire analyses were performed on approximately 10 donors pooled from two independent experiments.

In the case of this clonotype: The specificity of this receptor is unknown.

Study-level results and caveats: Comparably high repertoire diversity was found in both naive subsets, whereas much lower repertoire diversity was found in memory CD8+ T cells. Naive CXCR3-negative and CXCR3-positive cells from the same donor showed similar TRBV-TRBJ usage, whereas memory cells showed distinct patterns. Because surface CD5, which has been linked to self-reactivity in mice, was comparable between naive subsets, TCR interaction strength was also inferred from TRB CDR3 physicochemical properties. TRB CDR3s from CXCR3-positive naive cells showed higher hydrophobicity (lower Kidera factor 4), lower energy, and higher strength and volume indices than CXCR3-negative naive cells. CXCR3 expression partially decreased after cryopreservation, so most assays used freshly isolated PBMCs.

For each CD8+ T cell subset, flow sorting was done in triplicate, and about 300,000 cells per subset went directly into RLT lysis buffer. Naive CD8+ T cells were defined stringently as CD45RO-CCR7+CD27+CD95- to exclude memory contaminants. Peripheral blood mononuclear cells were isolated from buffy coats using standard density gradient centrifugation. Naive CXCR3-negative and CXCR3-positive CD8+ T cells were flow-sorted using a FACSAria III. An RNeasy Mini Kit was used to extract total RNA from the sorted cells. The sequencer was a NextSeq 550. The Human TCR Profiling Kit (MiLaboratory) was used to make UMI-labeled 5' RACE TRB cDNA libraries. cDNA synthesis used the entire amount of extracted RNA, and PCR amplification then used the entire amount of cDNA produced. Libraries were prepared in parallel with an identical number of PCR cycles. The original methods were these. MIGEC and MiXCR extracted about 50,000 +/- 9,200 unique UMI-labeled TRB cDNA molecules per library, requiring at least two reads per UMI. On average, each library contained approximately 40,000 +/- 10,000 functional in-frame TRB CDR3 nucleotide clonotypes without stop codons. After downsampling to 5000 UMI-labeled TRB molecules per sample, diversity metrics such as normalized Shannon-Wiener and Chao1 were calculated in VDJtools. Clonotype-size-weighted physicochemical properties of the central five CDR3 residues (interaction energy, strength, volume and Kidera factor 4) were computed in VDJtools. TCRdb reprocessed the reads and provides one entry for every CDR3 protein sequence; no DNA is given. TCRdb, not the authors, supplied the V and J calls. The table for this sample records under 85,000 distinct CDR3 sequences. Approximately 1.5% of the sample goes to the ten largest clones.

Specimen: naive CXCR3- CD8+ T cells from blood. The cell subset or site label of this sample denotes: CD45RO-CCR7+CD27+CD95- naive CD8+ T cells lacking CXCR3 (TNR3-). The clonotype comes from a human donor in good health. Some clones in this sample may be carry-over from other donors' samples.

The CDR3 protein is CASSLIRGLAKNIQYF. This chain is built from TRBV7-3 and TRBJ2-4; lacking DNA, the TRBD1 call made by TCRdb goes unchecked. CDR1 SGHTA and CDR2 FQGTGA were looked up in the germline V gene. CDR3 length: 16 amino acids, cysteine to phenylalanine. No DNA has been recorded.